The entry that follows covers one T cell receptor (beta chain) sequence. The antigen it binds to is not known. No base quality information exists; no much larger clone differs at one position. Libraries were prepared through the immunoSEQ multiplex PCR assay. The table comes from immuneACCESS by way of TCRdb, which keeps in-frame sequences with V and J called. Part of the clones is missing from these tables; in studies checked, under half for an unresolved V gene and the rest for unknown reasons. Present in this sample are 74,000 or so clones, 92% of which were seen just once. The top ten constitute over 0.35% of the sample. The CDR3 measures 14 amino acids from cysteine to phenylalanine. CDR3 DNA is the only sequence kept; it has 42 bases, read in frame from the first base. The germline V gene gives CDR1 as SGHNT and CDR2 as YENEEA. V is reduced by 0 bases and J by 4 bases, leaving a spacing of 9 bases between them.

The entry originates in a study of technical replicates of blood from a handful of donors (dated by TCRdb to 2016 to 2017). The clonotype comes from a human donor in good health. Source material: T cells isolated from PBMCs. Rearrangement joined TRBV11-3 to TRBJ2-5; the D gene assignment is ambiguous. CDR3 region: CASSLDPALETQYF. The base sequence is TGTGCCAGCAGCTTAGATCCCGCACTAGAGACCCAGTACTTC.